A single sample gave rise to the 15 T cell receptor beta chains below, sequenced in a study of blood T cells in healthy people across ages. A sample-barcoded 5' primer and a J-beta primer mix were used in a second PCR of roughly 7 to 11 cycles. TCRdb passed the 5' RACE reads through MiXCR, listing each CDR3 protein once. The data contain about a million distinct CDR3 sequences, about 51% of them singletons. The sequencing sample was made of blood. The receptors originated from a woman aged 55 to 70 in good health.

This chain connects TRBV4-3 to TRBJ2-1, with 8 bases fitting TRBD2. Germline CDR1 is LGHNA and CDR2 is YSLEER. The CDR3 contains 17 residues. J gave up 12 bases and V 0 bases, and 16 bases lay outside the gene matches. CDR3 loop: CASSQDLFAGGRGGQFF. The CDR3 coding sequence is TGCGCCAGCAGCCAAGATCTATTTGCGGGAGGAAGGGGTGGGCAGTTCTTC.

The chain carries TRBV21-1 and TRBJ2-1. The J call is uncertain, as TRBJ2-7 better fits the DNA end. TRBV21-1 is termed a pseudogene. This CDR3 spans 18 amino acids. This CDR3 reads CASRIFDSQRVSYNEQYF. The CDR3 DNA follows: TGTGCCAGCAGGATATTCGACTCTCAACGGGTGTCCTACAATGAGCAGTACTTC.

CDR3 in amino acids: CATGRDRVYGYTF. In DNA, the CDR3 is TGTGCCACCGGAAGGGACAGGGTTTATGGCTACACCTTC. The chain carries TRBV24-1 and TRBJ1-2; 9 positions match TRBD1. Per germline, CDR1 KGHDR and CDR2 SFDVKD. This CDR3 contains 13 residues. After removal of 9 bases from V and 5 bases from J, the junction contained 6 bases not matched to a gene.

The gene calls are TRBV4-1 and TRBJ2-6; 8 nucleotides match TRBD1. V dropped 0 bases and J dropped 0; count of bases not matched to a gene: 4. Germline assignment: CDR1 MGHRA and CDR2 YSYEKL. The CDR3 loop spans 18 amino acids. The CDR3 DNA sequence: TGCGCCAGCAGCCAAGATCAGGGGGCGTACTCTGGGGCCAACGTCCTGACTTTC. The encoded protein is CASSQDQGAYSGANVLTF.

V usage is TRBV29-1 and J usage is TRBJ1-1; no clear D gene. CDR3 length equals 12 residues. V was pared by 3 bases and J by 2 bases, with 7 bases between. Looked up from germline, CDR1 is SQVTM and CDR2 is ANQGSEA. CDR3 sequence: CSVDRINTEAFF. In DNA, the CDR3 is TGCAGCGTTGACCGGATTAACACTGAAGCTTTCTTT.

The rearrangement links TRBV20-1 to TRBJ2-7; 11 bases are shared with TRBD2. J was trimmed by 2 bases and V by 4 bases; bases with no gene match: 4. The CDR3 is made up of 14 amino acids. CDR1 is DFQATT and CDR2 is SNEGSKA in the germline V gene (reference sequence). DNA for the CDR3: TGCAGTGCTACTGGTAGCGGGAGGGCCTACGAGCAGTACTTC. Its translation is CSATGSGRAYEQYF.

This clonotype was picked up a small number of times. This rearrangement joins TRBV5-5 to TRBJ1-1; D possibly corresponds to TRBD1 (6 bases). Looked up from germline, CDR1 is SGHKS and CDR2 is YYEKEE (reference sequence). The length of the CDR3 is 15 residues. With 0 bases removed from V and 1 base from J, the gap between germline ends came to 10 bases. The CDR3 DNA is TGTGCCAGCAGCTTGGCTACAGGGAGGAACACTGAAGCTTTCTTT. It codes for CASSLATGRNTEAFF.

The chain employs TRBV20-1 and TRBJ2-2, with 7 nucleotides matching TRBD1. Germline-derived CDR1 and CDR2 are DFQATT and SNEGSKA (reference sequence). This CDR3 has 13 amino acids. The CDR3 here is CSLRGRITGELFF. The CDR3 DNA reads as TGCAGCTTGAGGGGGCGGATCACCGGGGAGCTGTTTTTT.

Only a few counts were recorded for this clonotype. The CDR3 nucleotides are TGTGCCAGCAGCCCCCGACAGGACACCGGGGAGCTGTTTTTT. This sequence encodes CASSPRQDTGELFF. V usage is TRBV7-2 and J usage is TRBJ2-2; possibly TRBD1 for D (6 bases). Germline assignment: CDR1 SGHTA and CDR2 FQGNSA. The CDR3 length is 14 residues. Trimming removed 5 bases at V and 3 bases at J, with 10 bases between.

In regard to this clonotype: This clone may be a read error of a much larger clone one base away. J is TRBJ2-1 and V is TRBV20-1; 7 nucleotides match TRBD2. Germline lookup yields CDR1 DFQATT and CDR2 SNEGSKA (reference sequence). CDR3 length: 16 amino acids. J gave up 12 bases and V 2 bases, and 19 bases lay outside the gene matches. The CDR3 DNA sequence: TGCAGTGCTAGACAACTTCGAGCTAGCGGTTCCGAAGGGCAGTTCTTC. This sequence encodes CSARQLRASGSEGQFF.

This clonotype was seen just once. In DNA, the CDR3 is TGTGCCAGCAGCAACGAGGACAGGGCTGGCGAGCAGTACTTC. Its protein product is CASSNEDRAGEQYF. This sequence joins TRBV3-1 and TRBJ2-7; 8 bases match TRBD1. The CDR3 consists of 14 residues. The germline V gene encodes CDR1 LGHDT and CDR2 YNNKEL (reference sequence). The junction had 9 bases not matched to a gene; V was cut back by 5 bases and J by 6 bases.

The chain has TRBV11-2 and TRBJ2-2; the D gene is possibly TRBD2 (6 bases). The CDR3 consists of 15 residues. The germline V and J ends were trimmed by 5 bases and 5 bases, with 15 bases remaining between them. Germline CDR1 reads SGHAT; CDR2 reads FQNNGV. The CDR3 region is CASSTSPGRTGELFF. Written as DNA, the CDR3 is TGTGCCAGCAGCACTAGCCCTGGACGGACCGGGGAGCTGTTTTTT.

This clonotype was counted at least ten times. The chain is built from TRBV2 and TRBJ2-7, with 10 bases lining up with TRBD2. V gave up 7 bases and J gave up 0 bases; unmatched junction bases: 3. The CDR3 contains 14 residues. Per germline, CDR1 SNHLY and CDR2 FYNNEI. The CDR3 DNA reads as TGTGCCAGCACTACTAGCGGGAACTCCTACGAGCAGTACTTC. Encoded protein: CASTTSGNSYEQYF.

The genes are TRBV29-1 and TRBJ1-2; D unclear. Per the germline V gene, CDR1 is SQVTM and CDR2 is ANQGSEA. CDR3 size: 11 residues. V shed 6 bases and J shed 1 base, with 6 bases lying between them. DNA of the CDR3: TGCAGCGTACACCTTAACTATGGCTACACCTTC. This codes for CSVHLNYGYTF.

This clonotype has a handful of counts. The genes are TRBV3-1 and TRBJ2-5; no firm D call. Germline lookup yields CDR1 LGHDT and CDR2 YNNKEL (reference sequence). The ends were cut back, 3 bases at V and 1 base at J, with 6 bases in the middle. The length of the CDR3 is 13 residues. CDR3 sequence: CASSQKAQETQYF. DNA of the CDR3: TGTGCCAGCAGCCAGAAGGCCCAAGAGACCCAGTACTTC.